This T cell receptor (beta chain) was sequenced for a study of PD-1 blockade in classical Hodgkin lymphoma. Whole-study results and caveats: Before treatment, complete responders showed about the same diversity as newly diagnosed patients.

The length of the CDR3 is 14 residues. The V end lost 7 bases, the J end lost 5 bases, and 17 bases lay between the germline ends. Germline V CDR1 and CDR2: MDHEN, SYDVKM. The method was immunoSEQ multiplex PCR; TCRdb's version includes in-frame clones alone and lacks a portion of them. The sample holds roughly 50,000 clones; roughly 86% are singletons and the top ten take 6.5% to 8%. Documented time point: cycle 4 day 1 (C4D1), after less than 7 weeks of nivolumab. Relapse after autologous stem cell transplantation occurred in every patient, and brentuximab vedotin exposure varied. Concerning this clone itself: The antigen remains undetermined.

The V gene is TRBV28, the J gene TRBJ2-5; no firm D call. Sample: peripheral blood mononuclear cells (PBMCs), taken before the fourth cycle of nivolumab. This clonotype originated in a human donor with classical Hodgkin lymphoma. The CDR3, as DNA: TGTGCCAGCACCCTCCCGGGTAGGGCGGAGACCCAGTACTTC. Protein product: CASTLPGRAETQYF.